This T cell receptor (beta chain) was captured by sequencing in a study of cytomegalovirus exposure and HLA in healthy donors. Findings and limits, study-wide: The authors enumerated 164 TCR beta chains as linked to cytomegalovirus. While the bulk of TCR sequences proved rare, some public TCRs turned up in many donors. According to a later analysis, donors in an Asian-associated ancestry cluster reportedly had fewer N-insertions than the roughly 640-donor mean.

CDR3 size: 17 residues. Germline lookup yields CDR1 SGHRS and CDR2 YFSETQ. V dropped 3 bases and J dropped 5; count of bases not matched to a gene: 14. About this clone: Its antigen is still unknown.

PCR employed 60 Vbeta and 13 Jbeta primers. Some clones are missing from TCRdb's copy, which holds only in-frame ones; the method was immunoSEQ multiplex PCR. The data show 130,000 or so clones, with roughly 70% seen just once and around 6.6% held by the top ten. Sequenced input: PBMCs. The chain has TRBV5-1 and TRBJ2-1, with TRBD1 matching 7 bases. The clonotype comes from a man in his forties in good health and CMV-seropositive. This CDR3 is CASSSPSGKGGNNEQFF. CDR3 nucleotides: TGCGCCAGCAGCTCCCCCTCTGGGAAAGGGGGCAACAATGAGCAGTTCTTC.